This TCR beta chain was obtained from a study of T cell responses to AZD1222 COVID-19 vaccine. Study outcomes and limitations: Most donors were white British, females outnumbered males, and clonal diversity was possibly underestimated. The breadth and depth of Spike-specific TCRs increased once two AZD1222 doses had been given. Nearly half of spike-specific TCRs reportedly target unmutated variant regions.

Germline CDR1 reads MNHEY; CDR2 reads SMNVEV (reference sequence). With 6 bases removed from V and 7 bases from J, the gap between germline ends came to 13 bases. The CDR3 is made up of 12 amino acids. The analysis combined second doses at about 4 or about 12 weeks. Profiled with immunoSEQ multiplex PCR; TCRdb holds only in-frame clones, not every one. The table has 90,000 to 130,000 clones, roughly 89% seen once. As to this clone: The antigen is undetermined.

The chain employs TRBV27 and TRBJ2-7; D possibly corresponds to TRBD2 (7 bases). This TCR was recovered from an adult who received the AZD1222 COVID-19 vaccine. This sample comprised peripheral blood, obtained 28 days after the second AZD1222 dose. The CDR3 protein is CASSAGAREQYF. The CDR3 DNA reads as TGTGCCAGCAGCGCGGGGGCGAGAGAGCAGTACTTC.